This T cell receptor beta chain was recovered during a study of PD-L1 blockade in urothelial cancer. The germline V gene has CDR1 MNHNY and CDR2 SVGAGI (reference sequence). This CDR3 is built from 12 residues. V lost 5 bases to trimming and J lost 3 bases, with 6 bases between them. Data came from immunoSEQ multiplex PCR; TCRdb stores just in-frame clones and leaves some out. The sample has 35,000 to 45,000 clones, around 90% seen once. The time point: peripheral blood 6 weeks after treatment start. This clone was detected only once. The J gene is TRBJ2-3, the V gene TRBV6-6; the D gene is possibly TRBD2 (6 bases). The sample consisted of PBMCs, taken around atezolizumab (anti-PD-L1) treatment. The TCR originated in a man between 65 and 85 years old with urothelial cancer. The DNA for the CDR3 is TGTGCCAGCAGTGGGGGGACAGATACGCAGTATTTT. Residues: CASSGGTDTQYF.